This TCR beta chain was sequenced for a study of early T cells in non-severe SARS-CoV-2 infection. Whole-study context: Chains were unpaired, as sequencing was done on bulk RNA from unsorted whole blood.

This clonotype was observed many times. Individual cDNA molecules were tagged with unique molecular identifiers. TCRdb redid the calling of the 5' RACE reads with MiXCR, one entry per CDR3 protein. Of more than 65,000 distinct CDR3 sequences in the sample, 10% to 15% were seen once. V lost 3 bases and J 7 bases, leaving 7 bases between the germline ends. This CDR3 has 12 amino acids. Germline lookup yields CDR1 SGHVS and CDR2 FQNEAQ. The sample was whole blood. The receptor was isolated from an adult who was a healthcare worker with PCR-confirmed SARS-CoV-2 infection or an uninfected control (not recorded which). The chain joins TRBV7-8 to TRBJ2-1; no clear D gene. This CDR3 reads CASSFTLNEQFF. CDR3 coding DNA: TGTGCCAGCAGCTTCACCCTTAATGAGCAGTTCTTC.